This T cell receptor beta chain was identified during a study of CD8 T cells in ankylosing spondylitis. The CDR3 is 16 residues long. Looked up from germline, CDR1 is MGHDK and CDR2 is SYGVNS. V lost 4 bases to trimming and J lost 2 bases; unmatched junction nucleotides: 7. General study results and limits: Those disease-linked clones were CD8+; they were also relatively rare in peripheral blood. Among TCR beta sequences, a motif of fewer than 10 highly homologous variants appeared characteristic of ankylosing spondylitis blood. It was reported that disease-linked clones were significantly enriched in matched ankylosing spondylitis synovial fluid.

TCR beta libraries were made by quantitative 5'-RACE with molecular barcodes. TCRdb reanalysed the 5' RACE reads using MiXCR and keeps one entry per CDR3 protein. The profile shows some 270,000 distinct CDR3 sequences, 18% of them singletons. This clonotype was picked up a small number of times. What it binds is unknown. The chain couples TRBV25-1 to TRBJ2-2, with 7 positions matching TRBD2. Sequencing was performed on blood, either unsorted or a sorted T cell fraction (not recorded which). This TCR came from a male donor with ankylosing spondylitis or in good health (not recorded which). DNA for the CDR3: TGTGCCAGCAGTGGCCTAAGCGGGGAAAACACCGGGGAGCTGTTTTTT. Protein: CASSGLSGENTGELFF. The full variable domain, rest sourced from reference TRBV25-1 and TRBJ2-2, is EADIYQTPRYLVIGTGKKITLECSQTMGHDKMYWYQQDPGMELHLIHYSYGVNSTEKGDLSSESTVSRIRTEHFPLTLESARPSHTSQYLCASSGLSGENTGELFFGEGSRLTVL.